These 23 T cell receptor beta chains originate from one sample sequenced in a study of yellow fever vaccine responses in identical twins. Using its own MiXCR run on the RT-PCR reads, TCRdb lists one record per CDR3 protein. Of approximately 3,000 distinct CDR3 sequences in the sample, over 70% are singletons; the top ten hold about 1.5%. Sequencing was performed on T cells from blood (PBMCs), unsorted or a sorted subset (not recorded which), taken before or after yellow fever vaccination (not recorded which). These receptors were obtained from a young woman who received the yellow fever vaccine.

This chain connects TRBV10-3 to TRBJ2-1; maybe TRBD2 (7 bases). This CDR3 is 13 amino acids long. V was cut by 0 bases and J by 13 bases, with 13 bases left in between. The V gene's germline CDR1 is ENHRY and CDR2 SYGVKD. This CDR3 reads CAISESGGGAQFF. The DNA for the CDR3 is TGTGCCATCAGTGAGTCTGGAGGGGGGGCCCAGTTCTTC.

V usage is TRBV13 and J usage is TRBJ2-1; a weak D match, TRBD1 (6 bases). Deletions cut 7 bases from V and 7 bases from J, with 23 bases between. The CDR3 extends over 16 amino acids. Germline assignment: CDR1 PRHDT and CDR2 FYEKMQ (reference sequence). The CDR3 loop reads CASIKAKQGLGNEQFF. The CDR3 bases are TGTGCCAGCATAAAAGCAAAACAGGGTTTGGGGAATGAGCAGTTCTTC.

This clonotype was observed a single time. The chain combines TRBV29-1 with TRBJ2-1; 8 bases align to TRBD1. V trimming: 8 bases; J trimming: 3 bases; junction bases outside the gene matches: 6. Germline assignment: CDR1 SQVTM and CDR2 ANQGSEA. This CDR3 comprises 13 residues. DNA for the CDR3: TGCAGCTTCCAAGGACAGGGCTACAATGAGCAGTTCTTC. Translated: CSFQGQGYNEQFF.

The rearrangement links TRBV29-1 to TRBJ2-1; D is perhaps TRBD2 (5 bases). The CDR3 loop spans 11 amino acids. Germline-derived CDR1 and CDR2 are SQVTM and ANQGSEA. V was clipped by 7 bases and J by 10 bases, with 14 bases between them. DNA of the CDR3: TGCAGCGCCCATCTCGGCGGGGAGCAGTTCTTC. It codes for CSAHLGGEQFF.

The J gene is TRBJ2-7, the V gene TRBV20-1; the D gene is possibly TRBD1 (5 bases). The V and J ends lost 0 bases and 3 bases respectively, with 12 bases between them. The CDR3 extends over 14 amino acids. The germline CDR1 and CDR2 sequences are DFQATT and SNEGSKA (reference sequence). The CDR3 DNA reads as TGCAGTGCTAGAGAACCAGGGTCGCACTACGAGCAGTACTTC. This sequence encodes CSAREPGSHYEQYF.

The chain is built from TRBV5-1 and TRBJ2-1, with D unclear. Between the trimmed V and J ends, which lost 1 base and 7 bases, there was a span of 12 bases. This CDR3 comprises 14 residues. Germline CDR1 SGHRS, CDR2 YFSETQ. The CDR3 region has the DNA TGCGCCAGCAGCTTGTCGTGGGTTCGGAATGAGCAGTTCTTC. Translated: CASSLSWVRNEQFF.

This clonotype was picked up one time. DNA for the CDR3: TGCAGTGCTAGAGCAGGGGTTGATCAGCCCCAGCATTTT. As protein: CSARAGVDQPQHF. This chain links TRBV20-1 with TRBJ1-5; weak D call: TRBD1 (6 bases). The CDR3 covers 13 residues. Trimming shortened V by 1 base and J by 5 bases, and 9 bases separated the two germline ends. From germline, CDR1 is DFQATT and CDR2 SNEGSKA (reference sequence).

The chain recombines TRBV15 with TRBJ2-1; 9 bases line up with TRBD2. CDR1 is LNHNV and CDR2 is YYDKDF in the germline V gene (reference sequence). The CDR3 length is 17 residues. V lost 0 bases to trimming and J lost 5 bases; unmatched junction nucleotides: 8. DNA of the CDR3: TGTGCCACCAGCAGAGATAAGGCGGGACTAGCTGACAATGAGCAGTTCTTC. The encoded protein is CATSRDKAGLADNEQFF.

The V call is TRBV11-1, the J call TRBJ2-1, with 10 bases lining up with TRBD2. Germline CDR1 SGHAT, CDR2 FQDESV (reference sequence). CDR3 length equals 16 residues. J lost 6 bases, V lost 1 base, and 6 bases had no gene match. The CDR3 DNA reads TGTGCCAGCAGCTTAGGAAGCGGGAGGGCCGTCAATGAGCAGTTCTTC. This codes for CASSLGSGRAVNEQFF.

The rearrangement links TRBV29-1 to TRBJ2-3; 7 nucleotides agree with TRBD2. The CDR3 runs to 13 residues. From germline, CDR1 is SQVTM and CDR2 ANQGSEA. The CDR3 DNA sequence: TGCGCATTATCGGGGGGATACACAGATACGCAGTATTTT. Protein: CALSGGYTDTQYF.

Note on this clonotype: The junction and the germline gene differ at one end; a read error may be behind it. The CDR3, as DNA: TGTGCCACCAGCCCCGACAGGGTCTCCTACGAGCAGAACTTC. Translating it yields CATSPDRVSYEQNF. The chain carries TRBV15 and TRBJ2-7; the match to TRBD1 covers 7 bases. CDR1 is LNHNV and CDR2 is YYDKDF in the germline V gene (reference sequence). This CDR3 region has 14 residues. Variable domain in full (rest from reference TRBV15 and TRBJ2-7): DAMVIQNPRYQVTQFGKPVTLSCSQTLNHNVMYWYQQKSSQAPKLLFHYYDKDFNNEADTPDNFQSRRPNTSFCFLDIRSPGLGDTAMYLCATSPDRVSYEQNFGPGTRLTVT.

The rearrangement links TRBV24-1 to TRBJ1-4; D gene uncertain. This CDR3 is built from 15 residues. The V gene's germline CDR1 is KGHDR and CDR2 SFDVKD. Trimming cost V 0 bases and J 7 bases, with 11 bases left between them. The CDR3 spells CATSDLRDGREKLFF. CDR3 coding DNA: TGTGCCACCAGTGATTTGCGTGACGGACGTGAAAAACTGTTTTTT.

The V gene is TRBV3-1, the J gene TRBJ2-7; D remains unclear. This CDR3 is 14 amino acids long. V lost 4 bases to trimming and J lost 6 bases, with 16 bases between them. Germline-derived CDR1 and CDR2 are LGHDT and YNNKEL (reference sequence). The CDR3 is CASSRAGATFEQYF. In nucleotides, the CDR3 is TGTGCCAGCAGCCGGGCAGGAGCTACATTCGAGCAGTACTTC.

V gene TRBV10-2 combines with J gene TRBJ2-7; 8 positions match TRBD2. Germline CDR1 WSHSY, CDR2 SAAADI. Trimming at V came to 5 bases and at J to 5 bases, leaving 11 bases not matched to a gene. The CDR3 is 15 amino acids. This CDR3 reads CASSPASGSTHEQYF. CDR3 coding DNA: TGCGCCAGCAGTCCCGCCAGCGGGAGTACCCACGAGCAGTACTTC.

The table lists this clonotype with a count of one. This chain links TRBV23-1 with TRBJ2-1, with 7 nucleotides matching TRBD2. TRBV23-1 is an ORF, with its function uncertain. The CDR3 is made up of 17 amino acids. V lost 2 bases, J lost 8 bases, and 15 bases stayed unmatched. The CDR3 here is CASSQNTGTTLVHEQFF. In DNA, the CDR3 is TGCGCCAGCAGTCAAAATACCGGGACTACCTTGGTTCATGAGCAGTTCTTC.

The V call is TRBV10-3, the J call TRBJ1-5; D gene unclear. The CDR3 covers 16 residues. V gave up 2 bases and J gave up 0 bases, with 11 bases separating them. The germline V gene has CDR1 ENHRY and CDR2 SYGVKD. DNA of the CDR3: TGTGCCATCAGTGAGACGGGCCTAAATAGCAATCAGCCCCAGCATTTT. Residues: CAISETGLNSNQPQHF.

The chain couples TRBV6-2 or TRBV6-3 to TRBJ2-7, with no clear D. V was pared by 6 bases and J by 4 bases, with 10 bases between. This CDR3 has 12 amino acids. Germline values: CDR1 MNHEY, CDR2 SVGEGT. The CDR3 loop reads CASSRGPYEQYF. CDR3 DNA sequence: TGTGCCAGCAGCCGTGGACCTTACGAGCAGTACTTC.

V is TRBV30 and J is TRBJ2-2; D is unclear. With 0 bases removed from V and 3 bases from J, the gap between germline ends came to 5 bases. The CDR3 has 13 amino acids. Germline lookup yields CDR1 GTSNPN and CDR2 SVGIG (reference sequence). CDR3 in amino acids: CAWSVRDTGELFF. The CDR3 DNA reads as TGTGCCTGGAGTGTACGGGACACCGGGGAGCTGTTTTTT.

V usage is TRBV20-1 and J usage is TRBJ2-3; 7 nucleotides line up with TRBD1. Germline V gives CDR1 DFQATT, CDR2 SNEGSKA (reference sequence). J was trimmed by 5 bases and V by 2 bases; bases with no gene match: 4. This CDR3 has 13 amino acids. The CDR3 loop is CSARRGGEDTQYF. The CDR3 DNA reads as TGCAGTGCTAGAAGAGGGGGCGAAGATACGCAGTATTTT.

The chain carries TRBV11-1 and TRBJ1-2; a weak D match, TRBD1 (5 bases). V lost 2 bases to trimming and J lost 6 bases, with 10 bases between them. Germline lookup yields CDR1 SGHAT and CDR2 FQDESV (reference sequence). The length of the CDR3 is 13 residues. CDR3 sequence reads: CASSLNGDDGYTF. As DNA, the CDR3 is TGTGCCAGCAGCTTAAATGGGGACGATGGCTACACCTTC.

The CDR3 protein is CASSFQRSYEQYF. In DNA form, the CDR3 reads TGTGCCAGCAGCTTCCAGAGATCCTACGAGCAGTACTTC. The V call is TRBV7-2, the J call TRBJ2-7, with no clear D. This CDR3 is 13 amino acids long. V was shortened by 3 bases and J by 1 base, with 7 bases between the two germline ends. The germline V gene has CDR1 SGHTA and CDR2 FQGNSA. The full variable domain, in which reference TRBV7-2 and TRBJ2-7 provide the parts outside the CDR3, is GAGVSQSPSNKVTEKGKDVELRCDPISGHTALYWYRQSLGQGLEFLIYFQGNSAPDKSGLPSDRFSAERTGGSVSTLTIQRTQQEDSAVYLCASSFQRSYEQYFGPGTRLTVT.

The table lists this clonotype with a few counts. The genes are TRBV4-2 and TRBJ1-4; D is ambiguous. The CDR3 totals 15 residues. The germline V gene encodes CDR1 LGHNA and CDR2 YNFKEQ. Deletions cut 1 base from V and 3 bases from J, with 9 bases between. CDR3 region: CASSQASKANEKLFF. The CDR3 coding sequence is TGTGCCAGCAGCCAAGCTAGTAAAGCTAATGAAAAACTGTTTTTT.

V gene TRBV11-3 combines with J gene TRBJ2-7; 9 positions match TRBD2. V lost 1 base and J lost 0; bases outside the gene matches: 7. The CDR3 is 17 residues long. Germline V CDR1 and CDR2: SGHNT, YENEEA. The DNA of the CDR3 is TGTGCCAGCAGCTTAGCTTCTAGCGGGACATACTCCTACGAGCAGTACTTC. Amino acid sequence: CASSLASSGTYSYEQYF.